This T cell receptor beta chain came from a study of cytomegalovirus exposure and HLA in healthy donors. Study-level results: TCR beta V segments were, for the most part, productive about 87% or about 30% of the time in an earlier analysis.

PCR involved 60 Vbeta and 13 Jbeta primers. The method was immunoSEQ multiplex PCR; TCRdb's version includes in-frame clones alone and lacks a portion of them. The table has roughly 190,000 clones, roughly four fifths seen once. In the case of this clone: Its antigen is currently unknown.

Healthy bone marrow donors formed the donor group. The source of this sequence is a woman under 30 in good health and CMV-seronegative. The sequenced sample consisted of PBMCs.

The CDR3 loop reads CASSLGGGQYF. In DNA, the CDR3 is TGTGCCAGCAGCTTAGGGGGGGGGCAGTACTTC. The chain has TRBV7-2 and TRBJ2-7, with TRBD2 matching over 7 bases. Germline loops: CDR1 SGHTA, CDR2 FQGNSA. J lost 9 bases, V lost 1 base, and 0 bases had no gene match. The CDR3 spans 11 residues.